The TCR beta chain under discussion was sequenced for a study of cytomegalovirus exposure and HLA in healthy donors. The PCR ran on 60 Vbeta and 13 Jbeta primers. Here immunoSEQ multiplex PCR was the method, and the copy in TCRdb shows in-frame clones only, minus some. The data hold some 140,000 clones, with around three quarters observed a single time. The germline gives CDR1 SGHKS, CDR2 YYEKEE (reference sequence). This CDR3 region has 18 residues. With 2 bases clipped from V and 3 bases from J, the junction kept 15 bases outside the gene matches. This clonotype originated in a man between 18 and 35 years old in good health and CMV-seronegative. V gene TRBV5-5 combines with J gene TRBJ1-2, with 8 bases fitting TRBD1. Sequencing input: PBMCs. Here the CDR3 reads CASSFTPGGRNTDYGYTF. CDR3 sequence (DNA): TGTGCCAGCAGCTTTACTCCAGGGGGCAGGAATACTGACTATGGCTACACCTTC.